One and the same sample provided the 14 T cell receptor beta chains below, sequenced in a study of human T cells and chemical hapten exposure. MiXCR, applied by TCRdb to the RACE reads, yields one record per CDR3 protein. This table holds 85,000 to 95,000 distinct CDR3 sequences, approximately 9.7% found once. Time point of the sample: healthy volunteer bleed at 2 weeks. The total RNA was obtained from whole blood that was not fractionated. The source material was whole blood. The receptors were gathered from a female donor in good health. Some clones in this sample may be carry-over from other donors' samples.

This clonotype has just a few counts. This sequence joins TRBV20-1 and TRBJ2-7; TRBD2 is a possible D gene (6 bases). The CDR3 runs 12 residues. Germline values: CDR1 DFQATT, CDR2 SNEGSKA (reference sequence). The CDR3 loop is CAPSSATYEQYF. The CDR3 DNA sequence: TGCGCACCGTCTAGCGCTACCTACGAGCAGTACTTC.

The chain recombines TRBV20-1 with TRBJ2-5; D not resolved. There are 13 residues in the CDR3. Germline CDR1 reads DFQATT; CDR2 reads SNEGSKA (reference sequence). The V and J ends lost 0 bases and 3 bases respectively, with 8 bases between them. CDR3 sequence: CSARDKGKETQYF. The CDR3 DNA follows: TGCAGTGCTAGAGATAAGGGAAAAGAGACCCAGTACTTC.

The DNA of the CDR3 is TGTGCCAGCAGCCCCGGCGGCGCCTATGGCTACACCTTC. Translated: CASSPGGAYGYTF. The chain joins TRBV7-9 to TRBJ1-2; D unclear. The CDR3 totals 13 residues. Germline CDR1 SEHNR, CDR2 FQNEAQ (reference sequence). Trimming cost V 5 bases and J 4 bases, with 11 bases left between them. The entire variable domain, with the rest obtained from reference TRBV7-9 and TRBJ1-2, is as follows: DTGVSQNPRHKITKRGQNVTFRCDPISEHNRLYWYRQTLGQGPEFLTYFQNEAQLEKSRLLSDRFSAERPKGSFSTLEIQRTEQGDSAMYLCASSPGGAYGYTFGSGTRLTVV.

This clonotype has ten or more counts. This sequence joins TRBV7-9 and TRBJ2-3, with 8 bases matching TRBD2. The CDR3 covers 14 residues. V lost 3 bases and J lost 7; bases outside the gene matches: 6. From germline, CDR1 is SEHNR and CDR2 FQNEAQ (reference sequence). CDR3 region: CASSLREDQNTQYF. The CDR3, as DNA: TGTGCCAGCAGCTTGCGGGAGGACCAAAATACGCAGTATTTT.

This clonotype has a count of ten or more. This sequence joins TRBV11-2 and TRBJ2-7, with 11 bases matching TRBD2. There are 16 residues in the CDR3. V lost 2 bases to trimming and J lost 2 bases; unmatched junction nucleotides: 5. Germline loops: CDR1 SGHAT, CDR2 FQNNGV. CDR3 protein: CASSLSLAGGTYEQYF. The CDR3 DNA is TGTGCCAGCAGCTTAAGCCTAGCGGGAGGCACCTACGAGCAGTACTTC.

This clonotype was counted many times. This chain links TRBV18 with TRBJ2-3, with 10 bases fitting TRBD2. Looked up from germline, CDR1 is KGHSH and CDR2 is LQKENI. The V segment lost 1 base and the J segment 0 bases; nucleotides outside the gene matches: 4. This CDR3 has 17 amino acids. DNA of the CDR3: TGTGCCAGCTCACCACTAACTAGCGGGGCCAGCACAGATACGCAGTATTTT. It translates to CASSPLTSGASTDTQYF.

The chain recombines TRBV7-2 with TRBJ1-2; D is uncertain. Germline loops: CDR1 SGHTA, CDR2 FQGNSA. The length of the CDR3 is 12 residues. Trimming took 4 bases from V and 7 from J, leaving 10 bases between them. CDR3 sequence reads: CASSYLSGGYTF. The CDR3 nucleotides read TGTGCCAGCAGCTACTTAAGCGGTGGCTACACCTTC.

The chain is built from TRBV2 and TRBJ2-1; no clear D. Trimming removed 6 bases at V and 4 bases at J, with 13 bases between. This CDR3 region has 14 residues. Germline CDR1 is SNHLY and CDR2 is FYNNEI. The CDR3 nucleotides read TGTGCCAGCAGAGCATCACGTCAGTACAATGAGCAGTTCTTC. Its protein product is CASRASRQYNEQFF.

This CDR3 reads CSARDPWVDAEAFF. CDR3 nucleotides: TGCAGTGCTAGAGATCCGTGGGTCGATGCTGAAGCTTTCTTT. The chain couples TRBV20-1 to TRBJ1-1, with D hard to call. Trimming removed 0 bases at V and 6 bases at J, with 14 bases between. The CDR3 has 14 residues. The germline V gene has CDR1 DFQATT and CDR2 SNEGSKA (reference sequence).

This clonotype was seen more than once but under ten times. This CDR3 reads CSVGDPEQFF. The CDR3, as DNA: TGCAGCGTTGGCGATCCCGAGCAGTTCTTC. The chain employs TRBV29-1 and TRBJ2-1; D unclear. V lost 4 bases and J lost 10, with 8 bases in between. CDR1 and CDR2 (germline): SQVTM, ANQGSEA. The CDR3 loop spans 10 amino acids.

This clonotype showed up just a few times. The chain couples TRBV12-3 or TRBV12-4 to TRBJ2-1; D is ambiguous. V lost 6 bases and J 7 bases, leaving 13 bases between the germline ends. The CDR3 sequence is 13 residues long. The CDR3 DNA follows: TGTGCCAGCAGCCCCTTTCCGAATAATGAGCAGTTCTTC. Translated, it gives CASSPFPNNEQFF.

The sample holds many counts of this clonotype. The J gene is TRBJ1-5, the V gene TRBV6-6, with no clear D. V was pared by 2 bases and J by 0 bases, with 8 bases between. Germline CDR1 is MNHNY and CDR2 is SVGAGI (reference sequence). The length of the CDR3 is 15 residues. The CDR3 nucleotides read TGTGCCAGCAGTTACGGGCGGAGTAGCAATCAGCCCCAGCATTTT. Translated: CASSYGRSSNQPQHF.

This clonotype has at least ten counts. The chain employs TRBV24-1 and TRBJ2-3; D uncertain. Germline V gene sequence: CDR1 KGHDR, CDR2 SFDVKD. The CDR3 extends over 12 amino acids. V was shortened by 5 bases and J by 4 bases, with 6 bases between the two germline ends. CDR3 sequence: CATSALSDTQYF. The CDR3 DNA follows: TGTGCCACCAGTGCATTATCAGATACGCAGTATTTT.

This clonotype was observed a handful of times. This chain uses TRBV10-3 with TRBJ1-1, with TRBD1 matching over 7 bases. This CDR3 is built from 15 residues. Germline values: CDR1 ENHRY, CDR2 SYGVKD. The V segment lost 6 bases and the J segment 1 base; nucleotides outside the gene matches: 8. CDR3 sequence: CAIRDFAGGNTEAFF. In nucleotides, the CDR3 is TGTGCCATCAGGGATTTTGCAGGGGGGAACACTGAAGCTTTCTTT.